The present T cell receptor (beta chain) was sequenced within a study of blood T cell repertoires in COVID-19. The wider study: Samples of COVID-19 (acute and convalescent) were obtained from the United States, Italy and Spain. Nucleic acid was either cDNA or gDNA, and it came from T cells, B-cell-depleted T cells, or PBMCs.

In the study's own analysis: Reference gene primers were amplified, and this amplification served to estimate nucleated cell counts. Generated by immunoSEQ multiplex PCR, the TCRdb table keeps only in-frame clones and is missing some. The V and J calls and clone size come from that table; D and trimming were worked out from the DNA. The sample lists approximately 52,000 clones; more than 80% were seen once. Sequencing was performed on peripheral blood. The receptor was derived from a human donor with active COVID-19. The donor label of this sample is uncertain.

The CDR3 DNA reads TGTGCCAGTACCCGAAGGGGAGACAGGGACTATGGCTACACCTTC. The encoded protein is CASTRRGDRDYGYTF. V is TRBV19 and J is TRBJ1-2, with 7 bases matching TRBD1. With V trimmed by 7 bases and J by 3 bases, 11 bases remained unmatched. The CDR3 contains 15 residues. Germline V gene data show CDR1 as LNHDA and CDR2 as SQIVND (reference sequence).